This T cell receptor (beta chain) emerged from a study of T-cell memory formation after mild COVID-19. Germline-derived CDR1 and CDR2 are SGHVS and FNYEAQ. J was trimmed by 0 bases and V by 5 bases; bases with no gene match: 5. This CDR3 is built from 16 residues. MiXCR, applied by TCRdb to the 5' RACE reads, yields one record per CDR3 protein. The table lists about 100,000 distinct CDR3 sequences, over 15% of them singletons. This clonotype showed up just a few times. V and J are TRBV7-6 and TRBJ2-2; 8 bases line up with TRBD2. The TCR comes from a man between 18 and 35 years old who had mild COVID-19 (a few samples of this study predate the infection). Cell type and time point are not known. Material: PBMCs or a T cell subset sorted from them (not recorded which). DNA for the CDR3: TGTGCCAGCAGCCCCCGGACTAGCTCGAACACCGGGGAGCTGTTTTTT. This sequence encodes CASSPRTSSNTGELFF.